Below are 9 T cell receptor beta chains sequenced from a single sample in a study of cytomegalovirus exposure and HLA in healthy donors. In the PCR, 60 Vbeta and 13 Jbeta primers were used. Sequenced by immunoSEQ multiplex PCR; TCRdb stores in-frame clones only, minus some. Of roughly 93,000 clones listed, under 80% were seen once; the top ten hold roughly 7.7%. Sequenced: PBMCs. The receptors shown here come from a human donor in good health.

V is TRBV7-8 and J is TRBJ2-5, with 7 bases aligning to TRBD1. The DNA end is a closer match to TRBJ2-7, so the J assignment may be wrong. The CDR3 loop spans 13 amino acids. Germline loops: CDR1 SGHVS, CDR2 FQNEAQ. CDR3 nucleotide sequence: TGTGCCAGCAGCTTGGGACAGCGGTACGAGCAGTACTTC. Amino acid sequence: CASSLGQRYEQYF.

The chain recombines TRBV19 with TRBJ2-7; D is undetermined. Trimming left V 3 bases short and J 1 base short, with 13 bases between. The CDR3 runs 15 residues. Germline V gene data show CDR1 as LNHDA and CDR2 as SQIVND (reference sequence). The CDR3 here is CASSMGPRPSYEQYF. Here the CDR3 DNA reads TGTGCCAGTAGTATGGGCCCCCGGCCGTCCTACGAGCAGTACTTC.

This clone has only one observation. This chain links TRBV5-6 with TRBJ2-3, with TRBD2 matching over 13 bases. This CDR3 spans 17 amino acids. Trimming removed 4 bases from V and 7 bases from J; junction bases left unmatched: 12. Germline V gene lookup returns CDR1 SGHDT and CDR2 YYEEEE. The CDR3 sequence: CASSPYVGLAGVNTQYF. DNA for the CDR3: TGTGCCAGCAGCCCCTACGTCGGACTAGCGGGGGTAAATACGCAGTATTTT.

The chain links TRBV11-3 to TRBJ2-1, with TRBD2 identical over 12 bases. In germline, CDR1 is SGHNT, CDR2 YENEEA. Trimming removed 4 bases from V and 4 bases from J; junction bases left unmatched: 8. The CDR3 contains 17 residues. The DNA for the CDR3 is TGTGCCAGCAGCTCCCGGAGGACTAGCGGGGTGTACAATGAGCAGTTCTTC. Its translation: CASSSRRTSGVYNEQFF.

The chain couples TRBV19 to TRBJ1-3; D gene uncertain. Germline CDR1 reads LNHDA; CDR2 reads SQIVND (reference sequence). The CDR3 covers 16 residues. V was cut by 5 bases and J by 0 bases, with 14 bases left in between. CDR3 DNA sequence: TGTGCCAGTAGTCCTAAAAGCCGAAGCTCTGGAAACACCATATATTTT. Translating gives CASSPKSRSSGNTIYF. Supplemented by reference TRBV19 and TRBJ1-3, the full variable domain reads DGGITQSPKYLFRKEGQNVTLSCEQNLNHDAMYWYRQDPGQGLRLIYYSQIVNDFQKGDIAEGYSVSREKKESFPLTVTSAQKNPTAFYLCASSPKSRSSGNTIYFGEGSWLTVV.

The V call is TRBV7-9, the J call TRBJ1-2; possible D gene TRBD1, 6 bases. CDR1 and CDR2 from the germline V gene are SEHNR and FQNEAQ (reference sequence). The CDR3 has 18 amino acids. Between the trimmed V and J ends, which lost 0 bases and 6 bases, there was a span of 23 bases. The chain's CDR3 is CASSLALQRGAGVNGYTF. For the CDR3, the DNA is TGTGCCAGCAGCTTAGCGTTGCAACGGGGGGCTGGAGTTAATGGCTACACCTTC.

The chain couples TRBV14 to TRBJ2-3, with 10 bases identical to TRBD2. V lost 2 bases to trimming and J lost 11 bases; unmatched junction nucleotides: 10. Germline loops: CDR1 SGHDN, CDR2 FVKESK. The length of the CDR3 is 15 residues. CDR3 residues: CASSQRAGGPFGQYF. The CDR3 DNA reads TGTGCCAGCAGCCAAAGAGCGGGGGGGCCGTTCGGGCAGTATTTT.

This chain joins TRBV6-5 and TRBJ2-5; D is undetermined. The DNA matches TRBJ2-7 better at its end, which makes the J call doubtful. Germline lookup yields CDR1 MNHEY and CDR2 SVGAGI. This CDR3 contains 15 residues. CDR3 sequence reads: CASAPADMPSYEQYF. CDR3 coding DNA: TGTGCCAGTGCTCCGGCAGACATGCCCTCGTACGAGCAGTACTTC.

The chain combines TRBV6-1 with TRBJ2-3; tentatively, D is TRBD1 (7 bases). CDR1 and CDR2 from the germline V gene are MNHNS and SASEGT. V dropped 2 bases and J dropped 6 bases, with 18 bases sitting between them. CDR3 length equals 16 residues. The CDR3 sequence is CASSEQGEALGDTQYF. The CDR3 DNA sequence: TGTGCCAGCAGTGAACAGGGGGAGGCCCTCGGGGATACGCAGTATTTT.